This T cell receptor (beta chain) was sequenced during a study of cytomegalovirus exposure and HLA in healthy donors. V was shortened by 2 bases and J by 6 bases, with 7 bases between the two germline ends. CDR1 KGHSH and CDR2 LQKENI come from the germline V gene. This CDR3 contains 12 residues. Findings of the study overall: A later analysis, which compared TCR beta chains of equal frequency, found the HLA-associated ones more clonally expanded.

As for this clone: Its specificity is not known.

With 60 Vbeta and 13 Jbeta primers, the PCR was carried out. Using immunoSEQ multiplex PCR, the repertoire was profiled, and TCRdb retains in-frame clones only, with some absent. The sample has around 40,000 clones; about two thirds are singletons. This chain links TRBV18 with TRBJ1-1, with D possibly TRBD1 on 5 matching bases. Source material: PBMCs. The sequence was collected from a woman aged 25 to 39 in good health and CMV-seronegative. The CDR3, as DNA: TGTGCCAGCTCACCAGACAGCCCTGAAGCTTTCTTT. This encodes CASSPDSPEAFF.